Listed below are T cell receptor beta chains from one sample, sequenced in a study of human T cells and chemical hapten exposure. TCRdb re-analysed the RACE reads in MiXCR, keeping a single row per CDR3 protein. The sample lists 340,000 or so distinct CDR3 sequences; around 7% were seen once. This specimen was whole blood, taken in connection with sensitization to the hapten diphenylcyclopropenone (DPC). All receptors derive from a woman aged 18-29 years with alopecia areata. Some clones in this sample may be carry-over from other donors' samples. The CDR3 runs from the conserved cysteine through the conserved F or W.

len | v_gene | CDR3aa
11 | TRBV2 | CASSEGLQAFF
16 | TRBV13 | CASSPEMGWGNQPQHF
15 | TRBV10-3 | CATLHESQSSYEQYF
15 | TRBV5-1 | CASSSTMREQETQYF
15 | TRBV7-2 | CASSSTGTLSDTQYF
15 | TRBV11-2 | CASSLEGVRNEKLFF
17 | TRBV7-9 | CASSPLGKTVLDTEAFF
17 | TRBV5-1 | CASSFYGQGKMNTEAFF
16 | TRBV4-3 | CASSPQGGGAADTQYF
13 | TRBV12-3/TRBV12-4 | CASTMDRAGIQYF
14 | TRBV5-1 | CASGTGGEAGGYTF
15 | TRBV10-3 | CAISPGGESSYEQYF
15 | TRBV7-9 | CASSLGETGFYGYTF
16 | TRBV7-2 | CASSLGDRGQNEKLFF
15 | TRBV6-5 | CASSASSREDTEAFF
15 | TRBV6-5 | CASSRSIPTGTEAFF
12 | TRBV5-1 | CASSRPRGAQYF
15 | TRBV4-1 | CASSQAYRQGSGYTF
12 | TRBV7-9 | CASSLGAFQQYF
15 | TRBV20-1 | CSARGDRERNSPLHF
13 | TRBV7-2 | CASSPDRNYGYTF
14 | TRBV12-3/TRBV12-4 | CASSLATGDAEAFF
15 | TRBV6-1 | CASSRDTVSGNTIYF
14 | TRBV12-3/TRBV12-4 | CASIESVPGTEAFF
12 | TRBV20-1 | CSARLGAYEQYF
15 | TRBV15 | CATSRADRDNSPLHF
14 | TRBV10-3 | CAIRTGGEGYGYTF
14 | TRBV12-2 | CASRLATGVETQYF
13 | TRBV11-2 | CASSLGGRDTQYF
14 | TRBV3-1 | CASRASGLQETQYF
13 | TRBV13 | CASSTGPITAQYF
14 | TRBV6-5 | CASSRGSTNYGYTF
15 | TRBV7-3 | CASSLSGTDQETQYF
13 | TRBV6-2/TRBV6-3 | CASRQMTDNEQFF
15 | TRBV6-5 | CASSYIAPVPGKLFF
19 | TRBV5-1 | CASSPQAGPGTGGRETQYF
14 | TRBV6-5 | CASSYRDGLYEQYF
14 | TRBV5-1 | CASSDGRGNTEAFF
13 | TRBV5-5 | CASSSYRAYEQYF
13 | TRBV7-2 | CASSPPSRPEAFF
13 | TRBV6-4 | CASSEGDTGELFF
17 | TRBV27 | CASSHYSRQGAGYGYTF
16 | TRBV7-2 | CASSIDGRSSGNTIYF
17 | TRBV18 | CASSPEQGAGNTGELFF
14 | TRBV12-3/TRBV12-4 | CASSHPPQNTEAFF
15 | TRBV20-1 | CSAIAPRGGYNEQFF
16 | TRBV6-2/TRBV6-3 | CASSYSEGIGKTEAFF
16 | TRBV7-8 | CASSLAFSRDTDTQYF
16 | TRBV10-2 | CASSESITGINEKLFF
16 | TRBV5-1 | CASSYTTGQRNYGYTF
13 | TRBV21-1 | CATGPLSAYGYTF
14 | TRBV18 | CASSQTGSFYEQYF
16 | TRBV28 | CASSLSSGSGANVLTF
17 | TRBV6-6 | CASSYPQSGLTNEKLFF
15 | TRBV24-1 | CATSDAEQDTGELFF
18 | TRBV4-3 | CASSQFEQDYSGANVLTF
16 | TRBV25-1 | CASSDVHGLFSYEQYF
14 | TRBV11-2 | CASSSPRAPREQYF